The entry below describes one TCR beta chain. Its antigen remains unknown. This specimen belongs to a study of regulatory T cells. Study-wide points: Patient CD8+ T cells trended nonsignificantly toward lower Shannon entropy than control CD8+ cells.

The V gene end was trimmed by 3 bases and the J gene end by 4 bases; junction bases not matched to a gene: 5. Per germline, CDR1 MNHNS and CDR2 SASEGT. The CDR3 extends over 15 amino acids. Primers: 52 TRBV forward and 13 TRBJ reverse. Only in-frame clones appear in the TCRdb table, and some are missing; sequencing was by immunoSEQ multiplex PCR. The table shows approximately 5,400 clones, with roughly 80% occurring only once. This TCR came from a child aged 5-17 years with CD3G deficiency. The sequencing input was CD8+ T cells sorted from blood. This chain uses TRBV6-1 with TRBJ2-7; 11 nucleotides match TRBD1. CDR3 sequence: CASSEGQGGGYEQYF. The CDR3 bases are TGTGCCAGCAGTGAGGGACAGGGGGGGGGTTACGAGCAGTACTTC.